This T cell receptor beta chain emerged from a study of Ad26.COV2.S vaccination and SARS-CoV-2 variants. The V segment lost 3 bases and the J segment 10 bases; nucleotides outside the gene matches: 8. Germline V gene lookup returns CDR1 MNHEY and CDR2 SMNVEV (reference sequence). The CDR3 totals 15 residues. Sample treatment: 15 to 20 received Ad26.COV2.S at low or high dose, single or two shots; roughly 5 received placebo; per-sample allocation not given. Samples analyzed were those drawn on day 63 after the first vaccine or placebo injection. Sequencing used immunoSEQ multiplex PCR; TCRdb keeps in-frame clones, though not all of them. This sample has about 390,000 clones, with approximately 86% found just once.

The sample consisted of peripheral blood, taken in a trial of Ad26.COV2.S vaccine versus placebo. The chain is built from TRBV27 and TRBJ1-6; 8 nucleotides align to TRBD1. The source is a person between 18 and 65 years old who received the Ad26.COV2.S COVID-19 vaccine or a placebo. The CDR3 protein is CASSFRTGTGSPLHF. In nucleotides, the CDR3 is TGTGCCAGCAGTTTCCGGACAGGGACTGGGTCACCCCTCCACTTT.